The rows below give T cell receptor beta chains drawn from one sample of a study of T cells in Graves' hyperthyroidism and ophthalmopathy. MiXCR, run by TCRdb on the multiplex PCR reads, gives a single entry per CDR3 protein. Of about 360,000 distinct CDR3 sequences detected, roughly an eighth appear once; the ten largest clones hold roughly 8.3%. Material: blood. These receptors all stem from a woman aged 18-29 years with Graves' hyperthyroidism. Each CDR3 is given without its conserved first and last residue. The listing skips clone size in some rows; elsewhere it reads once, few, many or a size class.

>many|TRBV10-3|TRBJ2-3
AISERGSGGTDTQY
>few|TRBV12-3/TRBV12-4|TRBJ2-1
ASTHRLSYNEQF
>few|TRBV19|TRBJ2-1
ASSVLAGGPNRQF
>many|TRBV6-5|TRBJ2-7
ASSYSLVVTGNYEQY
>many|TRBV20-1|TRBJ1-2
SATTGVGVGYT
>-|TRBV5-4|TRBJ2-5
ASSQLAGEETQY
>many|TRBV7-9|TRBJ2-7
ASSSTGGYNEQY
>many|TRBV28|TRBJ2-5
ASSSGQNWGETQY
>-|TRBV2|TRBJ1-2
ASSENRDRGLGGYT
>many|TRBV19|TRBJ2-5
ASSIEGEETQY
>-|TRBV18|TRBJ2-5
ASSPRDTGEETQY
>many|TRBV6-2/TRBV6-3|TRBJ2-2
ASSSLRGTPNTGELF
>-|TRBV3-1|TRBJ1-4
ASSQDIQGSGEKLF
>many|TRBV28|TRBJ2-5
ASIPGARAGETQY
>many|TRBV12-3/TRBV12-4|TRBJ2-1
ASSLRDRYYNEQF
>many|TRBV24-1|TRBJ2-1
ATSDPYPGLHSISEQF
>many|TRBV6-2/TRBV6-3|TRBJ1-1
ASSSGQGGWYTEAF